This T cell receptor (beta chain) is from a study of T cells in women clearing cervical HPV infection. In regard to this clone: The CDR3 extends 3 residues past the end of the read, so its final part is completed from the germline J gene.

In germline, CDR1 is MNHEY, CDR2 SVGEGT. After removal of 7 bases from V and 4 bases from J, the junction contained 8 bases not matched to a gene. The CDR3 sequence is 14 residues long. Measured with immunoSEQ multiplex PCR; TCRdb has only the in-frame clones, and not every one. The listing contains about 21,000 clones. The chain couples TRBV6-2 or TRBV6-3 to TRBJ2-7; 9 nucleotides align to TRBD2. The sequence came from a woman aged 18-70 years with a cervical HPV16 infection that either progressed to CIN3+ or cleared (not recorded which). Sequenced input: blood buffy coat. Incomplete CDR3 DNA: TGTGCCAGCACTCTTAGCGGGGGCCATTACGAG. Its translation is CASTLSGGHYE. The full CDR3 protein reads CASTLSGGHYEQYF.